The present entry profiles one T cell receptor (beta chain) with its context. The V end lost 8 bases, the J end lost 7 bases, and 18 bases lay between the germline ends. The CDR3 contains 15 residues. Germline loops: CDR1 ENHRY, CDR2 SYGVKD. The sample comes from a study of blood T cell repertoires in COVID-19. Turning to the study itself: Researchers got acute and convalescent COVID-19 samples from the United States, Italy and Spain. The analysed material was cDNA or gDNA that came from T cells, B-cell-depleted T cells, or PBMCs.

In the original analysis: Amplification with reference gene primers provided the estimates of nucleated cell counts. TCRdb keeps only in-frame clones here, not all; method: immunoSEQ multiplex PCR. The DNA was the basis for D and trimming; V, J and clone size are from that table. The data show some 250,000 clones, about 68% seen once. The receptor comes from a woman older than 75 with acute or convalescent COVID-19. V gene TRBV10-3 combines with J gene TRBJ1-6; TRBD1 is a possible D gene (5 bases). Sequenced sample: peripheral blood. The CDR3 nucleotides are TGTGCCATCGGTCGGGGGGAGGTGGGAAATTCACCCCTCCACTTT. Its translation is CAIGRGEVGNSPLHF.